This entry lists 14 T cell receptor beta chains sequenced from one sample in a study of blood T cell repertoires in COVID-19. Data came from immunoSEQ multiplex PCR; TCRdb stores just in-frame clones and leaves some out. This table has about 310,000 clones, about nine tenths appearing once. The sequenced material came from peripheral blood. Source of these receptors: a man aged 50 or older with active or convalescent COVID-19.

This clone was picked up a small number of times. The chain uses TRBV5-5 and TRBJ1-2, with D perhaps matching TRBD1 (6 bases). From germline, CDR1 is SGHKS and CDR2 YYEKEE (reference sequence). The CDR3 runs to 14 residues. Deletions cut 0 bases from V and 4 bases from J, with 10 bases between. This CDR3 is CASSLGQGPYGYTF. For the CDR3, the DNA is TGTGCCAGCAGCTTGGGGCAGGGGCCCTATGGCTACACCTTC. The full variable domain, rest sourced from reference TRBV5-5 and TRBJ1-2, is DAGVTQSPTHLIKTRGQQVTLRCSPISGHKSVSWYQQVLGQGPQFIFQYYEKEERGRGNFPDRFSARQFPNYSSELNVNALLLGDSALYLCASSLGQGPYGYTFGSGTRLTVV.

The chain employs TRBV5-5 and TRBJ1-6; 7 bases are a match to TRBD1. The CDR3 has 15 amino acids. Trimming removed 3 bases from V and 10 bases from J; junction bases left unmatched: 10. Per the germline V gene, CDR1 is SGHKS and CDR2 is YYEKEE (reference sequence). The CDR3 sequence is CASSSRTGADSPLHF. The DNA of the CDR3 is TGTGCCAGCAGCTCCCGTACAGGGGCAGACTCACCCCTCCACTTT.

A single count supports this clone. The chain recombines TRBV5-5 with TRBJ2-5, with TRBD2 matching 9 bases. The CDR3 has 15 amino acids. J was trimmed by 4 bases and V by 3 bases; bases with no gene match: 7. Germline CDR1 reads SGHKS; CDR2 reads YYEKEE (reference sequence). The CDR3 region has the DNA TGTGCCAGCAGCTCGGGACTAGCCGTCGGAGAGACCCAGTACTTC. Encoded protein: CASSSGLAVGETQYF.

The genes are TRBV28 and TRBJ1-2; D remains unclear. The V gene lost 5 bases and the J gene lost 4 bases, with 14 bases spanning the gap. The CDR3 runs to 14 residues. Germline CDR1 reads MDHEN; CDR2 reads SYDVKM. The CDR3 sequence: CASSSVQHFYGYTF. The CDR3 nucleotides are TGTGCCAGCAGTAGCGTGCAGCATTTCTATGGCTACACCTTC.

This clone was recorded once. The J gene is TRBJ2-7, the V gene TRBV7-2; 9 bases are a match to TRBD2. With V trimmed by 4 bases and J by 1 base, 5 bases remained unmatched. This CDR3 comprises 15 residues. Germline V gene sequence: CDR1 SGHTA, CDR2 FQGNSA. CDR3 DNA sequence: TGTGCCAGCAGCTATCTCAGCGGGAGGTCCTACGAGCAGTACTTC. Its protein is CASSYLSGRSYEQYF.

Comments on this clone: Other DNA sequences in this specimen translate into the identical CDR3. The rearrangement uses TRBV18 and TRBJ1-1, with D unresolved. The CDR3 has 14 residues. V shed 3 bases and J shed 0 bases, with 8 bases lying between them. Germline CDR1 and CDR2: KGHSH and LQKENI. The CDR3 coding sequence is TGTGCCAGCTCACCCCGGGAACTGAACACTGAAGCTTTCTTT. This codes for CASSPRELNTEAFF. The variable domain in full, completed from reference TRBV18 and TRBJ1-1, reads NAGVMQNPRHLVRRRGQEARLRCSPMKGHSHVYWYRQLPEEGLKFMVYLQKENIIDESGMPKERFSAEFPKEGPSILRIQQVVRGDSAAYFCASSPRELNTEAFFGQGTRLTVV.

The chain has TRBV2 and TRBJ2-5; a possible D gene is TRBD1 (6 bases). V was trimmed by 10 bases and J by 1 base, leaving 13 bases between them. This CDR3 has 13 residues. Germline CDR1 and CDR2: SNHLY and FYNNEI. The CDR3 DNA sequence: TGTGCCAACCACAGGGATCGCCAAGAGACCCAGTACTTC. Translating gives CANHRDRQETQYF.

This clone was detected only once. The chain joins TRBV9 to TRBJ2-1; the D gene is possibly TRBD2 (6 bases). Germline V lookup: CDR1 SGDLS, CDR2 YYNGEE. This CDR3 region has 15 residues. Trimming took off 2 bases at V and 2 bases at J, with 11 bases between the two ends. The CDR3 region is CASSVGQRAYNEQFF. The CDR3 DNA reads as TGTGCCAGCAGCGTTGGCCAGCGGGCCTACAATGAGCAGTTCTTC.

The V and J genes are TRBV7-9 and TRBJ1-5, with 10 bases identical to TRBD1. J gave up 0 bases and V 3 bases, and 2 bases lay outside the gene matches. This CDR3 region has 16 residues. Germline values: CDR1 SEHNR, CDR2 FQNEAQ (reference sequence). The CDR3 sequence: CASSLGTGASNQPQHF. CDR3 DNA: TGTGCCAGCAGCTTGGGGACAGGGGCTAGCAATCAGCCCCAGCATTTT.

The chain is built from TRBV29-1 and TRBJ2-1, with D possibly being TRBD2 (6 bases). The V and J ends lost 4 bases and 9 bases respectively, with 22 bases between them. This CDR3 contains 15 residues. Germline CDR1 is SQVTM and CDR2 is ANQGSEA. CDR3 protein: CSVALVAERRSEQFF. DNA of the CDR3: TGCAGCGTTGCATTGGTAGCGGAACGTCGTAGTGAGCAGTTCTTC.

The chain carries TRBV6-5 and TRBJ2-5; weak D call: TRBD2 (5 bases). The CDR3 has 13 amino acids. Germline values: CDR1 MNHEY, CDR2 SVGAGI. V lost 8 bases and J 1 base, leaving 11 bases between the germline ends. The CDR3 sequence is CASSEDGQETQYF. CDR3 bases: TGTGCCAGCTCGGAGGATGGCCAAGAGACCCAGTACTTC.

The chain has TRBV5-1 and TRBJ2-1, with 7 bases identical to TRBD2. J lost 0 bases, V lost 2 bases, and 2 bases had no gene match. Looked up from germline, CDR1 is SGHRS and CDR2 is YFSETQ. The CDR3 is 15 amino acids. The CDR3 DNA is TGCGCCAGCAGCTTAGGGACTAACTCCTACAATGAGCAGTTCTTC. It codes for CASSLGTNSYNEQFF.

This clone appeared once. The chain uses TRBV28 and TRBJ1-6; 10 nucleotides agree with TRBD1. The CDR3 contains 17 residues. V dropped 6 bases and J dropped 9; count of bases not matched to a gene: 14. Germline V gene lookup returns CDR1 MDHEN and CDR2 SYDVKM. The CDR3 is CASSPQGGQGLSSPLHF. CDR3 nucleotides: TGTGCCAGCAGCCCTCAAGGGGGACAGGGGCTTTCTTCACCCCTCCACTTT.

J is TRBJ1-5 and V is TRBV5-4; tentative D call: TRBD1 (5 bases). The germline V gene encodes CDR1 SGHNT and CDR2 YYREEE (reference sequence). CDR3 size: 15 residues. The V gene lost 2 bases and the J gene lost 5 bases, with 14 bases spanning the gap. Here the CDR3 reads CASSFGGTEHQPQHF. CDR3 bases: TGTGCCAGCAGCTTTGGCGGGACGGAACATCAGCCCCAGCATTTT.